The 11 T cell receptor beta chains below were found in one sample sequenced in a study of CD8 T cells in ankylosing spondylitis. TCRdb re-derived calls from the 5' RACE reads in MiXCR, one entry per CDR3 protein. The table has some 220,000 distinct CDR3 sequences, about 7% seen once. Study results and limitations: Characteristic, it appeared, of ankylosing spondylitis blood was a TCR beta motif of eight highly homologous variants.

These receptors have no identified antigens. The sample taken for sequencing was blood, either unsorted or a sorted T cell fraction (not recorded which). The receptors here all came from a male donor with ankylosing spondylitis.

The CDR3 nucleotides are TGTGCCAGCAGCTTAAGTAGGGTGAACACTGAAGCTTTCTTT. Translated, it gives CASSLSRVNTEAFF. V and J are TRBV7-8 and TRBJ1-1; the D is unclear. This CDR3 is 14 amino acids long. V was clipped by 2 bases and J by 0 bases, with 7 bases between them. The germline CDR1 and CDR2 sequences are SGHVS and FQNEAQ. The full variable domain, its missing parts supplied by reference TRBV7-8 and TRBJ1-1, is GAGVSQSPRYKVAKRGQDVALRCDPISGHVSLFWYQQALGQGPEFLTYFQNEAQLDKSGLPSDRFFAERPEGSVSTLKIQRTQQEDSAVYLCASSLSRVNTEAFFGQGTRLTVV.

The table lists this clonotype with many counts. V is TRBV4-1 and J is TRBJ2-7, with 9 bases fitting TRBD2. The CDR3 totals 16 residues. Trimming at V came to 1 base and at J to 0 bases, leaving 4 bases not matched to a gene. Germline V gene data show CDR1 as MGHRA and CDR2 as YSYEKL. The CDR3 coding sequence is TGCGCCAGCAGCCAAGTACTAGCGGGTTTCTCCTACGAGCAGTACTTC. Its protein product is CASSQVLAGFSYEQYF.

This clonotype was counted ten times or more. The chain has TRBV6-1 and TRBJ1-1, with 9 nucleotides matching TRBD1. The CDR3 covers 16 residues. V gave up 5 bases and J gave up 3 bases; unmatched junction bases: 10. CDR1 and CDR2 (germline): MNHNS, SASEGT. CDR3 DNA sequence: TGTGCCAGCAGTCCCCGGGACAGGGCGTTCTACACTGAAGCTTTCTTT. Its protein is CASSPRDRAFYTEAFF.

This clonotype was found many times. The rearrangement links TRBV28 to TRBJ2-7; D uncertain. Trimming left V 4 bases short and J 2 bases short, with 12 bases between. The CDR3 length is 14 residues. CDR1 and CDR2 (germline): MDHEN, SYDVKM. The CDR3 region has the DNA TGTGCCAGCAGTTATACTTTAGAAACCTACGAGCAGTACTTC. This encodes CASSYTLETYEQYF.

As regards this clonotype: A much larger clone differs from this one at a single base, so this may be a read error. The DNA of the CDR3 is TGCAGTGCTATAGATAAACCAGGATCAGAGACCCAGTACTTC. Translated, it gives CSAIDKPGSETQYF. The chain has TRBV20-1 and TRBJ2-5, with D hard to call. This CDR3 spans 14 amino acids. Germline assignment: CDR1 DFQATT and CDR2 SNEGSKA (reference sequence). The V end was cut by 4 bases, the J end by 4 bases, with 16 bases between.

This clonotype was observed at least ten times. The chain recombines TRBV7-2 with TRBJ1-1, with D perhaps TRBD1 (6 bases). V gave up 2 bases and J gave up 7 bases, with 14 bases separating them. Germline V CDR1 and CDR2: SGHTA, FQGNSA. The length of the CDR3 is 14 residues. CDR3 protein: CASSLRSQGIEAFF. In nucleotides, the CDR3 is TGTGCCAGCAGCTTAAGGAGCCAGGGGATTGAAGCTTTCTTT. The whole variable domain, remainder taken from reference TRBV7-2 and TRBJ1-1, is GAGVSQSPSNKVTEKGKDVELRCDPISGHTALYWYRQSLGQGLEFLIYFQGNSAPDKSGLPSDRFSAERTGGSVSTLTIQRTQQEDSAVYLCASSLRSQGIEAFFGQGTRLTVV.

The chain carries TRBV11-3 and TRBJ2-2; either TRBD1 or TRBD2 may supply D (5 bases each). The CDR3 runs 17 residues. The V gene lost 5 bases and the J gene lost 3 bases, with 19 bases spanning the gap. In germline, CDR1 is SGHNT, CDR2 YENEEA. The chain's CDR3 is CASSPSQVGTHTGELFF. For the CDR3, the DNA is TGTGCCAGCAGCCCATCCCAGGTGGGGACGCACACCGGGGAGCTGTTTTTT.

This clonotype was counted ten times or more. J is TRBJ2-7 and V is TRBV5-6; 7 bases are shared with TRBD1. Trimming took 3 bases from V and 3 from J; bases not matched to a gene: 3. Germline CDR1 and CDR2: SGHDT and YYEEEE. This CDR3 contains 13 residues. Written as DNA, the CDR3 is TGTGCCAGCAGCTGGGGGACAGTCTACGAGCAGTACTTC. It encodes CASSWGTVYEQYF.

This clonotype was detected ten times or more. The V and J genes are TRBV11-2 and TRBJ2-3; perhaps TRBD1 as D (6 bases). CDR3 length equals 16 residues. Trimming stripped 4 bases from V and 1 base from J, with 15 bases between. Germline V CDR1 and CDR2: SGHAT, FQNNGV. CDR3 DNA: TGTGCCAGCAGCTACTGGGACATCGGGGGCACAGATACGCAGTATTTT. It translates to CASSYWDIGGTDTQYF.

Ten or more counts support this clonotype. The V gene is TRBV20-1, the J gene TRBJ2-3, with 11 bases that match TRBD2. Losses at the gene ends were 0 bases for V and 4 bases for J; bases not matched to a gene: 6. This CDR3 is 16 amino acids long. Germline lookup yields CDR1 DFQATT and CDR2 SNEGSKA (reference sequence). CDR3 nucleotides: TGCAGTGCTAGAGAGGCGCTAGCGGGAGGAGCAGATACGCAGTATTTT. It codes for CSAREALAGGADTQYF.

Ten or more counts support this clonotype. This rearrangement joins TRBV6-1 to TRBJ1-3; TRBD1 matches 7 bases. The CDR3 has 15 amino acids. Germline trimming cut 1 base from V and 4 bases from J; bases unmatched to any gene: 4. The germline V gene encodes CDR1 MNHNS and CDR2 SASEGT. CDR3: CASSEDAGQGNTIYF. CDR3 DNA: TGTGCCAGCAGTGAAGACGCGGGACAGGGAAACACCATATATTTT.